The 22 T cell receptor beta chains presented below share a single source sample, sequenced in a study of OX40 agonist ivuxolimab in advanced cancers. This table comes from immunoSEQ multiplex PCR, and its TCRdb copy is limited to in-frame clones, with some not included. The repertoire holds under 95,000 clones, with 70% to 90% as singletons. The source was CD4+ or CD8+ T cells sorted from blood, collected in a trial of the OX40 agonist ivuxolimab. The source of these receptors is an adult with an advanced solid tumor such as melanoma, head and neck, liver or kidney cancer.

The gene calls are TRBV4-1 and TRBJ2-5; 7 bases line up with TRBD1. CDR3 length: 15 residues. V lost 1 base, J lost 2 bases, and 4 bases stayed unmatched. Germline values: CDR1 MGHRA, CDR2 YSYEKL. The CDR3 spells CASSQGWGQQETQYF. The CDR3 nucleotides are TGCGCCAGCAGCCAAGGGTGGGGACAGCAAGAGACCCAGTACTTC.

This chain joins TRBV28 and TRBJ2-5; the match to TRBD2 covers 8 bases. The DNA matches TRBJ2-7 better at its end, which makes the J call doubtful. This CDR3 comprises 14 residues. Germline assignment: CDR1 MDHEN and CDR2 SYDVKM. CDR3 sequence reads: CASKVAGSSYEQYF. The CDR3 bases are TGTGCCAGCAAGGTAGCGGGAAGCTCCTACGAGCAGTACTTC.

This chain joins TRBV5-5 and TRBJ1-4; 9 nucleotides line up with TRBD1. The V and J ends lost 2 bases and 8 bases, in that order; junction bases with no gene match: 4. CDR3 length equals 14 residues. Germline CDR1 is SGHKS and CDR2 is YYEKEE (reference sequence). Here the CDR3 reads CASSFRQGGEKLFF. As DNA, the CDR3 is TGTGCCAGCAGCTTTAGACAGGGGGGAGAAAAACTGTTTTTT. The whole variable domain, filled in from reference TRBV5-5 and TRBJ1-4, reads DAGVTQSPTHLIKTRGQQVTLRCSPISGHKSVSWYQQVLGQGPQFIFQYYEKEERGRGNFPDRFSARQFPNYSSELNVNALLLGDSALYLCASSFRQGGEKLFFGSGTQLSVL.

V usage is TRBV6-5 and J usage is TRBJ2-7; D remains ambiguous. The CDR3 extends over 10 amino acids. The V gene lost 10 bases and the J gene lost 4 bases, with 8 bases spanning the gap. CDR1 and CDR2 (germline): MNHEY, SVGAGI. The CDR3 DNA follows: TGTGCCATCCATGGTTACGAGCAGTACTTC. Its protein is CAIHGYEQYF.

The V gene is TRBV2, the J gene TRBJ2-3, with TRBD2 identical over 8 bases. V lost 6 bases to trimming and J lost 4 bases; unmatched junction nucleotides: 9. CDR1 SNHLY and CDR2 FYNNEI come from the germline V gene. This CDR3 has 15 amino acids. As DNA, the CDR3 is TGTGCCAGCAGGTGGTCGGGAGGGCTGGCAGATACGCAGTATTTT. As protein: CASRWSGGLADTQYF. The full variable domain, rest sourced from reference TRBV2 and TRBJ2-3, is EPEVTQTPSHQVTQMGQEVILRCVPISNHLYFYWYRQILGQKVEFLVSFYNNEISEKSEIFDDQFSVERPDGSNFTLKIRSTKLEDSAMYFCASRWSGGLADTQYFGPGTRLTVL.

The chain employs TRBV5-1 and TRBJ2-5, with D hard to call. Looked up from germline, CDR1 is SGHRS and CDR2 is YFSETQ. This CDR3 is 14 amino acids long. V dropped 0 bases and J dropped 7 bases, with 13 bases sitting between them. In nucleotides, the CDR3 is TGCGCCAGCAGCTTGGACCCCTCCGGCGGGACCCAGTACTTC. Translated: CASSLDPSGGTQYF. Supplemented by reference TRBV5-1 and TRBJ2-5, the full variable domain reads KAGVTQTPRYLIKTRGQQVTLSCSPISGHRSVSWYQQTPGQGLQFLFEYFSETQRNKGNFPGRFSGRQFSNSRSEMNVSTLELGDSALYLCASSLDPSGGTQYFGPGTRLLVL.

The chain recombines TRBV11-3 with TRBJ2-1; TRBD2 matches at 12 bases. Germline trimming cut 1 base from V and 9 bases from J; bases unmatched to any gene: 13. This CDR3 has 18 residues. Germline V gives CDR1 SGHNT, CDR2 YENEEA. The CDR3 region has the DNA TGTGCCAGCAGCTTAGTGGGATCGGGACTAGCGGGCTACGGTGAGCAGTTCTTC. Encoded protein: CASSLVGSGLAGYGEQFF.

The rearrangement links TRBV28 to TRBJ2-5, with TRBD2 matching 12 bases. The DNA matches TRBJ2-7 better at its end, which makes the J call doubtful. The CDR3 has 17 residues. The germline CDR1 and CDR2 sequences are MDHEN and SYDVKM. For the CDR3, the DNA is TGTGCCAGCAGGAGGAACCATCTAGCGGGAGGGTCCTACGAGCAGTACTTC. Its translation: CASRRNHLAGGSYEQYF.

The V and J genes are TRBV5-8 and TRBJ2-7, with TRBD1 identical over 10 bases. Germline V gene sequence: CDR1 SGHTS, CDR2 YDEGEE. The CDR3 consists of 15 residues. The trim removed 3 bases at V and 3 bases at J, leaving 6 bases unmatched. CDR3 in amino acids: CASSSRQGALYEQYF. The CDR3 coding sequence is TGTGCCAGCAGCTCAAGACAGGGGGCACTCTACGAGCAGTACTTC.

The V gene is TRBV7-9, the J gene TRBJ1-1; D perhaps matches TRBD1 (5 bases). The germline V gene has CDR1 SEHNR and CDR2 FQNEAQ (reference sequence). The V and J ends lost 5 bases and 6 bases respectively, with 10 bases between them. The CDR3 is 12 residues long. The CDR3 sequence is CASSLGRAEAFF. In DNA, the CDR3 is TGTGCCAGCAGCCTGGGACGGGCTGAAGCTTTCTTT. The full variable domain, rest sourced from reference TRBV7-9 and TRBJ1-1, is DTGVSQNPRHKITKRGQNVTFRCDPISEHNRLYWYRQTLGQGPEFLTYFQNEAQLEKSRLLSDRFSAERPKGSFSTLEIQRTEQGDSAMYLCASSLGRAEAFFGQGTRLTVV.

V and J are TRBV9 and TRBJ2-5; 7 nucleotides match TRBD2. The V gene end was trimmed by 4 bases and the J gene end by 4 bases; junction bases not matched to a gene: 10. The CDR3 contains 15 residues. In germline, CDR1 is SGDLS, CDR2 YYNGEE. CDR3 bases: TGTGCCAGCAGCATGACTAGCTCTGGTCGAGAGACCCAGTACTTC. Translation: CASSMTSSGRETQYF.

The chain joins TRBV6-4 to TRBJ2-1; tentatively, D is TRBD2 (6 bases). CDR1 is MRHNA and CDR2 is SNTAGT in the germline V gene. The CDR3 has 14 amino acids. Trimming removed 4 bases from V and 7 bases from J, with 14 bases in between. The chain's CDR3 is CASSATLGGNEQFF. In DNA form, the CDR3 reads TGTGCCAGCAGTGCCACCCTGGGGGGTAATGAGCAGTTCTTC.

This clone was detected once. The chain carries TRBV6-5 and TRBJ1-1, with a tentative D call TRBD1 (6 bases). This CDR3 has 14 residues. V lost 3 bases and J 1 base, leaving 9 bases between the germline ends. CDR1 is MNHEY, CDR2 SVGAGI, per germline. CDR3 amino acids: CASSYRRGNTEAFF. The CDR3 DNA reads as TGTGCCAGCAGTTATCGCAGGGGGAACACTGAAGCTTTCTTT.

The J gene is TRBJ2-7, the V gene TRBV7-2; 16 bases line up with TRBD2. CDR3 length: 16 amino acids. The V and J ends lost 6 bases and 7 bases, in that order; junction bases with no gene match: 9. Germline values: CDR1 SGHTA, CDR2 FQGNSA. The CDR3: CASRSTGTSGRGEQYF. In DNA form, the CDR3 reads TGTGCCAGCAGATCCACCGGGACTAGCGGGAGGGGTGAGCAGTACTTC.

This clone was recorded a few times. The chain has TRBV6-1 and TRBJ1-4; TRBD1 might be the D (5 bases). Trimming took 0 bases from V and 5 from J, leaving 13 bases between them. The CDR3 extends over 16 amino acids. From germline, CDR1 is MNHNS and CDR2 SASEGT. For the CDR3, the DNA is TGTGCCAGCAGTGAAGCGCGGCGGGGGGGAAATGAAAAACTGTTTTTT. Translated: CASSEARRGGNEKLFF.

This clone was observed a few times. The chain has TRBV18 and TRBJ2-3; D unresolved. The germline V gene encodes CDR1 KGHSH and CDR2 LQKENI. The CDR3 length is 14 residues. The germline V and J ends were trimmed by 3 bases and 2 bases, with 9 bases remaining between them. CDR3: CASSPVPNTDTQYF. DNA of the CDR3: TGTGCCAGCTCACCGGTCCCGAACACAGATACGCAGTATTTT.

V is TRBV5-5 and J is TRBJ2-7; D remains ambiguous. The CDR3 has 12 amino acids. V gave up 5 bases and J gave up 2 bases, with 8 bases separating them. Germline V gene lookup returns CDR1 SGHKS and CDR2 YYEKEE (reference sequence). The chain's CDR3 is CASSLTTYEQYF. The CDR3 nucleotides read TGTGCCAGCAGTCTGACAACCTACGAGCAGTACTTC.

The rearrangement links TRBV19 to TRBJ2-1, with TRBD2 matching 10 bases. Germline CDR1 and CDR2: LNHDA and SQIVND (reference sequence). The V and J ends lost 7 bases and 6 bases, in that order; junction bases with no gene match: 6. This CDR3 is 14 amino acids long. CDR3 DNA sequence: TGTGCCAGTAAGCAGCGGGAGGGCCGCAATGAGCAGTTCTTC. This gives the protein CASKQREGRNEQFF.

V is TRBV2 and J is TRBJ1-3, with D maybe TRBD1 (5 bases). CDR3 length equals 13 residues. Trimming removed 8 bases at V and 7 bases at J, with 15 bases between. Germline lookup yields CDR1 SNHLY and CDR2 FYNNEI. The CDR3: CASGRQRSNTIYF. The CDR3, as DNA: TGTGCCAGCGGAAGACAGAGGAGCAACACCATATATTTT. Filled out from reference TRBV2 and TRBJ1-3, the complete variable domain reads EPEVTQTPSHQVTQMGQEVILRCVPISNHLYFYWYRQILGQKVEFLVSFYNNEISEKSEIFDDQFSVERPDGSNFTLKIRSTKLEDSAMYFCASGRQRSNTIYFGEGSWLTVV.

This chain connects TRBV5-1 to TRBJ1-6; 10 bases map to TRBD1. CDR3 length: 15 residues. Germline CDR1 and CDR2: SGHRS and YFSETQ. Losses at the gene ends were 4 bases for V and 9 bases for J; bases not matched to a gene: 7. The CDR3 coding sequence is TGCGCCAGCAGCCAGGGGACAGGGGAAGGTTCACCCCTCCACTTT. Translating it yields CASSQGTGEGSPLHF. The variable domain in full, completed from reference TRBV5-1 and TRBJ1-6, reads KAGVTQTPRYLIKTRGQQVTLSCSPISGHRSVSWYQQTPGQGLQFLFEYFSETQRNKGNFPGRFSGRQFSNSRSEMNVSTLELGDSALYLCASSQGTGEGSPLHFGNGTRLTVT.

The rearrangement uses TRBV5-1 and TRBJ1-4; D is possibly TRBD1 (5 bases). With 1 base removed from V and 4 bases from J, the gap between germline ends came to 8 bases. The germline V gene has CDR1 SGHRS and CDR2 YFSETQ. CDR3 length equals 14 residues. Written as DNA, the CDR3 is TGCGCCAGCAGCTTGTCAGGGAGTAATGAAAAACTGTTTTTT. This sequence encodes CASSLSGSNEKLFF.

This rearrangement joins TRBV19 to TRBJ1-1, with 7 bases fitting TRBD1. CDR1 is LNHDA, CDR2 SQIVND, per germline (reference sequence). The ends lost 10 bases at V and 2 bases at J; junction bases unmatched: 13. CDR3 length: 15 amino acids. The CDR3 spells CATRQGSFVNTEAFF. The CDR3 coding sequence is TGTGCCACCCGACAGGGTAGTTTCGTCAACACTGAAGCTTTCTTT.